This record looks at one TCR beta chain sequence and its context. Its antigen is not identified. This entry belongs to a study of T cell responses to AZD1222 COVID-19 vaccine. Study-level results: Repertoire sampling happened only post peak T cell response.

Sequencing was performed with immunoSEQ multiplex PCR; in TCRdb, only in-frame clones are kept and a portion is missing. The data hold some 30,000 clones, with approximately 84% observed a single time. The CDR3 extends over 15 amino acids. Germline assignment: CDR1 SGHTS and CDR2 YDEGEE. Trimming removed 5 bases from V and 1 base from J, with 15 bases in between. The specimen was peripheral blood, collected 28 days after the second AZD1222 dose. The TCR sequence derives from an adult who received the AZD1222 COVID-19 vaccine. The rearrangement uses TRBV5-8 and TRBJ2-5, with D hard to call. Here the CDR3 reads CASRSIEQIQETQYF. CDR3 bases: TGTGCCAGCAGGTCAATCGAGCAAATCCAAGAGACCCAGTACTTC.